This T cell receptor (beta chain) was identified during a study of cytotoxic CD8 clonotypes in ibrutinib-treated CLL (dated by TCRdb to the early 2020s). Regarding the study in general: The cohort was composed of more than ten relapsed/refractory and approximately 16 treatment-naive patients; IGHV unmutated status was identified in 17 patients. Of the 90 or so participants in the trial, approximately 25 had longitudinal samples available. Samples at response were collected after a median of around twelve months of treatment, with a range of about 6 to 40 months. Partial responses were observed in roughly 24 patients and complete responses in 2; after a median follow-up of around 68 months, remission was maintained in 15 or so patients and progression was observed in about twelve. On average, each sample had about 250,000 productive templates and more than 85,000 productive rearrangements. Cryopreserved peripheral blood mononuclear cells were obtained prior to treatment, at the time of response, and at either disease progression or sustained remission. Patients were still on ibrutinib when every remission and progressive disease sample was collected.

The CDR1 and CDR2 encoded by the germline V gene are KGHSH and LQKENI. Ends trimmed: V by 0 bases, J by 2 bases; bases unmatched to a gene: 7. Spanning cysteine to phenylalanine, the CDR3 consists of 17 amino acids. Left in the record is the CDR3 DNA by itself, 51 bases read in frame from the first base. The investigation overall reported the following: Sampling times were not matched between sustained-remission and progressing patients, and lymph node repertoires were not studied. Baseline clonality exceeded that of age-matched healthy donors and correlated strongly with circulating CD8+ T-cell counts. Public clonotypes were rare and either shrank or stayed stable during treatment, and the rise in clonality at ibrutinib response reflected expansion of private clonotypes. Clonality rose at ibrutinib response, remained stable during sustained remission, and dropped back toward baseline at progression.

The sample's time point label is to be understood as: progressive disease on ibrutinib. Roughly 1.9 micrograms of genomic DNA were extracted from cryopreserved PBMCs for TCR beta library preparation. Longitudinal blood samples from CLL patients on ibrutinib monotherapy underwent high-throughput TCR beta sequencing. The patients were enrolled in a single-center, open-label phase 2 trial of ibrutinib monotherapy. Notes on this clone: Its antigen specificity is not known. No clone much larger than this one lies a single base away; base qualities are absent.

A MiSeq instrument was used for deep resolution sequencing, which targeted depths ranging from 1 in 1 million up to 1 in 200,000 T cells, with coverage averaging 10x for each clonotype. The immunoSEQ hsTCRB Kit was used to generate the TCR beta libraries. The paper's data handling went like this. ImmunoSEQ Data Assistant and ImmunoSEQ Analyzer were used for data analysis, and V, D and J genes were assigned according to IMGT definitions. Clonality was computed as one minus normalized Shannon entropy of productive rearrangement frequencies, ranging from 0 to 1. Public clonotype analysis was restricted to overrepresented clonotypes comprising at least 0.05% of each patient's repertoire. Approximately 13 age-matched healthy donor repertoires from immuneACCESS served as clonality controls. The source is immuneACCESS, and TCRdb retained only in-frame sequences with V and J called. Part of the clones is not carried over; for the studies checked, unresolved V genes explain less than half of this, and the remainder is unexplained. The DNA gave D and trimming, while V, J and clone size come from that table. The sample contains about 300,000 clones, approximately 76% of them found a single time. The ten largest clones take up about 6% of the sample.

The sequence is built from TRBV18 and TRBJ2-7; 10 nucleotides in the junction match TRBD1. This receptor was taken from a human donor with chronic lymphocytic leukemia. The sample consisted of PBMCs, taken at disease progression, from a patient treated with ibrutinib. CDR3 loop: CASSPPAWDRGAYEQYF. The nucleotides are TGTGCCAGCTCACCACCGGCCTGGGACAGGGGTGCCTACGAGCAGTACTTC. Outside the CDR3, residues come from the reference TRBV18 and TRBJ2-7 proteins, so the full variable domain is: NAGVMQNPRHLVRRRGQEARLRCSPMKGHSHVYWYRQLPEEGLKFMVYLQKENIIDESGMPKERFSAEFPKEGPSILRIQQVVRGDSAAYFCASSPPAWDRGAYEQYFGPGTRLTVT.